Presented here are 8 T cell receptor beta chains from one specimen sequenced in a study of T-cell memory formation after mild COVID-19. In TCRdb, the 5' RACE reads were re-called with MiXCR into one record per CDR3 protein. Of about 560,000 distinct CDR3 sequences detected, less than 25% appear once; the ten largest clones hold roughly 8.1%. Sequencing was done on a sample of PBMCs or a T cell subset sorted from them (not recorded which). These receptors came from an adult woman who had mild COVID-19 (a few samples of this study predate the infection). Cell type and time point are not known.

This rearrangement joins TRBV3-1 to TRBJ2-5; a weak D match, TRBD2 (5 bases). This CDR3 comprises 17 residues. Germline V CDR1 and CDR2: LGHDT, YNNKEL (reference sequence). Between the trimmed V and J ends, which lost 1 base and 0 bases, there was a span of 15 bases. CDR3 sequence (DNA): TGTGCCAGCAGCCAAGGTTTGGAGCGGATGTACCAAGAGACCCAGTACTTC. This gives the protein CASSQGLERMYQETQYF.

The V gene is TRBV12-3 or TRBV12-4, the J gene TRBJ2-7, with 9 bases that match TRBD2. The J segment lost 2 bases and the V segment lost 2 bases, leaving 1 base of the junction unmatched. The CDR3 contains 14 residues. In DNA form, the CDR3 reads TGTGCCAGCAGTTTACTAGCGGGAACCTACGAGCAGTACTTC. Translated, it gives CASSLLAGTYEQYF.

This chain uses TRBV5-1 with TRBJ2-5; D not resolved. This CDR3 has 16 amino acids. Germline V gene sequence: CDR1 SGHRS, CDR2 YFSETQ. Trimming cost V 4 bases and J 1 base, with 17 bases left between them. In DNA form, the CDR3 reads TGCGCCAGCAGCCCTGGCGCGGCAGCGTCCCAAGAGACCCAGTACTTC. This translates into CASSPGAAASQETQYF.

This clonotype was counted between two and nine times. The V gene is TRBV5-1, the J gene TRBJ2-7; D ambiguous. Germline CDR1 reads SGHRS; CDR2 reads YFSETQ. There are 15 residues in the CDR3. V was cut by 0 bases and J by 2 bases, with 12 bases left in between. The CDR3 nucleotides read TGCGCCAGCAGCTTGGCCGTATCGGCCCCCTACGAGCAGTACTTC. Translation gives CASSLAVSAPYEQYF.

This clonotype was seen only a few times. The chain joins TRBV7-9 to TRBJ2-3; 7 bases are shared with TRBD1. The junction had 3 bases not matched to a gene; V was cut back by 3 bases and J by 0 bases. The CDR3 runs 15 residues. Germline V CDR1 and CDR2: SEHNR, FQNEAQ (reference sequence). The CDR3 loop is CASSFQTGSTDTQYF. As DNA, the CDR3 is TGTGCCAGCAGCTTTCAGACAGGGAGCACAGATACGCAGTATTTT.

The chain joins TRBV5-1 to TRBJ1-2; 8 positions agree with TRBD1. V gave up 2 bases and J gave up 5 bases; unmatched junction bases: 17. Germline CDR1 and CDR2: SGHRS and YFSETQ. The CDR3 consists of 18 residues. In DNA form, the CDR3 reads TGCGCCAGCAGCTTCGGGTATGTCTCGGACAGGGATCGGTATGGCTACACCTTC. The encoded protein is CASSFGYVSDRDRYGYTF.

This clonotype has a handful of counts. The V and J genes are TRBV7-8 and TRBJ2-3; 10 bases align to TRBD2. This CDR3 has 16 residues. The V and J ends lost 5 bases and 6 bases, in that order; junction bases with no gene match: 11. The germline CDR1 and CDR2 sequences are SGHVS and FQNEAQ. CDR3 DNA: TGTGCCAGCAGCCCCCGCGGCCTAGCGGGAGCCGATACGCAGTATTTT. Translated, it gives CASSPRGLAGADTQYF.

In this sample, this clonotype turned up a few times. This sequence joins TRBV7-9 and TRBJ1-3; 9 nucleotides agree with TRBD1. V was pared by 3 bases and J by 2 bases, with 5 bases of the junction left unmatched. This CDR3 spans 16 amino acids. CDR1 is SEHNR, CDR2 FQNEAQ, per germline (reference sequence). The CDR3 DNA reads TGTGCCAGCAGCTTTTCTGGGGACAGGGCTGGAAACACCATATATTTT. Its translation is CASSFSGDRAGNTIYF. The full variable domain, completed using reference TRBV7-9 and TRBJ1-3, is DTGVSQNPRHKITKRGQNVTFRCDPISEHNRLYWYRQTLGQGPEFLTYFQNEAQLEKSRLLSDRFSAERPKGSFSTLEIQRTEQGDSAMYLCASSFSGDRAGNTIYFGEGSWLTVV.